Sequencing of this T cell receptor beta chain was carried out in a study of regulatory T cells in long-lasting Graves disease. According to the study, TCR beta libraries were built with iRepertoire HTBI primers and CDR3-region Arm-PCR. TCRdb re-analysed the multiplex PCR reads in MiXCR, keeping a single row per CDR3 protein. Of 350,000 to 450,000 distinct CDR3 sequences in the sample, 12% were seen once. At least ten counts were recorded for this clonotype. Time point noted: newly diagnosed GD, antithyroid drugs for less than 3 months. Extracted RNA from PBMCs served as the source of the TCR library. Trimming pared 1 base from V and 5 bases from J, leaving 11 bases between. The germline V gene has CDR1 SGHRS and CDR2 YFSETQ. The CDR3 runs to 14 residues. Separately, the same data were catalogued under a study of T cells in Graves' hyperthyroidism and ophthalmopathy. As that report states: When ophthalmopathy did not progress within 18 months, Graves' hyperthyroidism was considered stable.

The receptor comes from a woman aged 18-30 years with Graves disease. The source was peripheral blood mononuclear cells (PBMCs), collected at new diagnosis, from a patient treated with antithyroid drugs. This chain joins TRBV5-1 and TRBJ2-3; D may be TRBD1 (5 bases). The CDR3 DNA reads as TGCGCCAGCAGCTTGTTGGGGCTGGTAGATACGCAGTATTTT. Translating gives CASSLLGLVDTQYF.